This TCR beta chain emerged from a study of blood T cells in healthy people across ages. Points from the study as a whole: Roughly linearly, TCR beta diversity per million T cells fell as age increased.

As to this clonotype: Its antigen is not identified.

Through a sample-barcoded 5' primer and a J-beta primer mix, a second PCR was run for about 7 to 12 cycles. The template-switch adaptor, which had 12 random nucleotides, put a tag on each cDNA molecule. TCRdb reanalysed the 5' RACE reads using MiXCR and keeps one entry per CDR3 protein. The sample has about 2 million distinct CDR3 sequences; 40% to 55% are singletons. This TCR was sampled from a woman aged 40 to 50 in good health. The sample was blood.

Here the CDR3 reads CASSPLEELQETQYF. CDR3 coding DNA: TGTGCCAGCAGCCCCCTCGAAGAGCTACAAGAGACCCAGTACTTC. The V gene is TRBV7-8, the J gene TRBJ2-5; no definite D call. Trimming took off 5 bases at V and 2 bases at J, with 15 bases between the two ends. CDR3 length equals 15 residues. Germline CDR1 reads SGHVS; CDR2 reads FQNEAQ.